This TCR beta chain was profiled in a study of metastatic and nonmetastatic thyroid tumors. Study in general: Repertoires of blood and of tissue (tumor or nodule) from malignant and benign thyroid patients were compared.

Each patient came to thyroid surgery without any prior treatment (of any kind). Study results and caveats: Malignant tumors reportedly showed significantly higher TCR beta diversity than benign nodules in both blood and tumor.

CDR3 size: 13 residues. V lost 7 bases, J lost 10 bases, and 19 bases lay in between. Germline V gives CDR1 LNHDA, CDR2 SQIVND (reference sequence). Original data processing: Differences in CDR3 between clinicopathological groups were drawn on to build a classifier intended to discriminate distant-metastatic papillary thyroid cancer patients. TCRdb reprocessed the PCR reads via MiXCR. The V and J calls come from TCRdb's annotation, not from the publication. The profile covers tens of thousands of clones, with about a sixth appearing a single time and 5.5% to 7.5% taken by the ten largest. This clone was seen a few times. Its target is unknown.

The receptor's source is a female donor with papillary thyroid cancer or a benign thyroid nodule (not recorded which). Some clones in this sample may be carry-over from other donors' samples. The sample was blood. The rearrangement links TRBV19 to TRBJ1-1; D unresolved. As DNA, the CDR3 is TGTGCCAGTACCTTAGGCCAACCAGGTCGAGCTTTCTTT. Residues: CASTLGQPGRAFF.